A single sample gave rise to the 8 T cell receptor beta chains below, sequenced in a study of patients and donors after allogeneic stem cell transplantation (dated by TCRdb to about 2020). Libraries were constructed by RT-PCR. The listed sequencing device is NextSeq 550. TCRdb took the public reads, trimmed them with fastp at Q25, ran MiXCR for clone calling and kept in-frame beta chains. When rows share a CDR3 protein, they turn into one entry using the most common DNA and genes. This sample holds about 2,500 distinct CDR3 sequences; approximately 7.9% were observed only once. The ten largest clones add up to 28% of the sample. Material: blood, either unsorted or a sorted T cell fraction (not recorded which). Source of these receptors: a human donor who was either an allogeneic HSCT recipient or a stem cell or donor lymphocyte infusion donor (not recorded which). It is not recorded whose cells these are; they may come from a transplant donor.

By share, this clonotype counts as medium-sized. The chain uses TRBV7-2 and TRBJ2-1; 8 bases map to TRBD2. Germline assignment: CDR1 SGHTA and CDR2 FQGNSA. V gave up 5 bases and J gave up 8 bases; unmatched junction bases: 5. This CDR3 is built from 13 residues. CDR3 sequence: CASSRWTSYEQFF. The CDR3 nucleotides are TGTGCCAGCAGCCGGTGGACTAGCTATGAGCAGTTCTTC.

In its sample, this clonotype was seen a few times. The V gene is TRBV24-1, the J gene TRBJ2-1, with D perhaps matching TRBD2 (5 bases). Per the germline V gene, CDR1 is KGHDR and CDR2 is SFDVKD. The CDR3 spans 14 residues. V was cut by 2 bases and J by 3 bases, with 7 bases left in between. The CDR3 here is CATSDSRDYNEQFF. The CDR3 DNA reads TGTGCCACCAGTGATTCCCGGGACTACAATGAGCAGTTCTTC.

By share, this clonotype counts as medium-sized. J is TRBJ2-2 and V is TRBV12-3 or TRBV12-4; D not resolved. The CDR3 spans 11 residues. V shed 6 bases and J shed 4 bases, with 3 bases lying between them. CDR3 protein: CASRLTGELFF. As DNA, the CDR3 is TGTGCCAGCAGACTCACCGGGGAGCTGTTTTTT.

This clonotype was seen more than once but under ten times. The J gene is TRBJ2-3, the V gene TRBV7-2; TRBD2 is a possible D gene (5 bases). Trimming pared 5 bases from V and 5 bases from J, leaving 14 bases between. This CDR3 contains 14 residues. Germline V gene data show CDR1 as SGHTA and CDR2 as FQGNSA. The CDR3 loop is CASSPSRTVDTQYF. In nucleotides, the CDR3 is TGTGCCAGCAGCCCCTCCCGGACTGTAGATACGCAGTATTTT.

The chain uses TRBV7-8 and TRBJ2-1; D not resolved. The CDR3 spans 14 residues. Trimming took 1 base from V and 10 from J, leaving 14 bases between them. In germline, CDR1 is SGHVS, CDR2 FQNEAQ. CDR3 sequence: CASSLDERMGEQFF. CDR3 DNA sequence: TGTGCCAGCAGCTTAGATGAAAGGATGGGAGAGCAGTTCTTC.

This clonotype is labeled as medium-sized. The rearrangement uses TRBV27 and TRBJ2-1; no clear D. V gave up 9 bases and J gave up 4 bases, with 7 bases separating them. The CDR3 covers 11 residues. Per the germline V gene, CDR1 is MNHEY and CDR2 is SMNVEV (reference sequence). The CDR3 nucleotides are TGTGCCAGTTCTAGGTACAATGAGCAGTTCTTC. Protein product: CASSRYNEQFF.

This clonotype was observed a few times. The genes are TRBV12-3 or TRBV12-4 and TRBJ2-5, with TRBD1 as a possible D gene (8 bases). With 5 bases removed from V and 5 bases from J, the gap between germline ends came to 18 bases. The CDR3 spans 15 residues. As DNA, the CDR3 is TGTGCCAGCAGTAACTTCGGACAGGGAGGGGAGACCCAGTACTTC. Translating it yields CASSNFGQGGETQYF.

This chain joins TRBV7-3 and TRBJ2-1; tentatively, D is TRBD2 (5 bases). V was clipped by 5 bases and J by 0 bases, with 11 bases between them. The CDR3 loop spans 15 amino acids. The germline gives CDR1 SGHTA, CDR2 FQGTGA. DNA for the CDR3: TGTGCCAGCAGCCAGAGAGCGGCCTCCTACAATGAGCAGTTCTTC. This gives the protein CASSQRAASYNEQFF.